The 18 T cell receptor beta chains presented below share a single source sample, sequenced in a study of cytomegalovirus exposure and HLA in healthy donors. A multiplex PCR was run with 60 Vbeta primers and 13 Jbeta primers. Assay used: immunoSEQ multiplex PCR; TCRdb lists only in-frame clones, some missing. The sample yields some 190,000 clones, over 80% seen once. The sample taken for sequencing was PBMCs. These receptor sequences come from a girl aged 10 to 17 in good health and CMV-seropositive.

CDR3 bases: TGTGCCAGTAGTCCGGACAGGCGCTACGAGCAGTACTTC. This codes for CASSPDRRYEQYF. The chain is built from TRBV19 and TRBJ2-7, with 7 bases fitting TRBD1. This CDR3 region has 13 residues. The ends lost 5 bases at V and 3 bases at J; junction bases unmatched: 4. Germline V gene lookup returns CDR1 LNHDA and CDR2 SQIVND (reference sequence).

The chain joins TRBV6-6 to TRBJ2-5; TRBD2 agrees at 13 bases. In germline, CDR1 is MNHNY, CDR2 SVGAGI (reference sequence). The ends lost 2 bases at V and 5 bases at J; junction bases unmatched: 2. There are 15 residues in the CDR3. The CDR3 here is CASSYGLAGAETQYF. The CDR3 DNA reads TGTGCCAGCAGTTACGGACTAGCGGGAGCTGAGACCCAGTACTTC.

This clone was found once. The DNA for the CDR3 is TGTGCCAGCAGCCCGGGGTTCGGGAACTACGAGCAGTACTTC. Amino acid sequence: CASSPGFGNYEQYF. The genes are TRBV5-6 and TRBJ2-7; possible D gene TRBD2, 5 bases. Germline assignment: CDR1 SGHDT and CDR2 YYEEEE. This CDR3 contains 14 residues. Trimming stripped 4 bases from V and 3 bases from J, with 14 bases between.

This clone has at least ten counts. The chain links TRBV29-1 to TRBJ1-1; perhaps TRBD1 as D (5 bases). This CDR3 is 12 amino acids long. The germline CDR1 and CDR2 sequences are SQVTM and ANQGSEA. Trimming removed 6 bases from V and 6 bases from J, with 14 bases in between. The CDR3 coding sequence is TGCAGCGTCACTGAAGGGGTACCTGAAGCTTTCTTT. This codes for CSVTEGVPEAFF.

This clone was seen only once. The chain links TRBV2 to TRBJ1-1; no firm D call. The V end was cut by 4 bases, the J end by 0 bases, with 9 bases between. This CDR3 comprises 14 residues. The germline gives CDR1 SNHLY, CDR2 FYNNEI. The CDR3 coding sequence is TGTGCCAGCAGTGGGTTCCAGATGAACACTGAAGCTTTCTTT. Residues: CASSGFQMNTEAFF.

This clone was observed a few times. The V and J genes are TRBV30 and TRBJ2-7, with D perhaps matching TRBD1 (5 bases). Germline V gene lookup returns CDR1 GTSNPN and CDR2 SVGIG (reference sequence). This CDR3 has 15 amino acids. V was pared by 2 bases and J by 2 bases, with 16 bases between. CDR3 in DNA: TGTGCCTGGAGTAAAGTGACGGCAGGGACCTACGAGCAGTACTTC. This gives the protein CAWSKVTAGTYEQYF.

The chain couples TRBV19 to TRBJ2-1; 7 bases are a match to TRBD1. J was trimmed by 8 bases and V by 6 bases; bases with no gene match: 4. This CDR3 region has 12 residues. CDR1 and CDR2 (germline): LNHDA, SQIVND (reference sequence). The CDR3 coding sequence is TGTGCCAGTAGCCCCACAGGGGATGAGCAGTTCTTC. It codes for CASSPTGDEQFF.

The chain has TRBV27 and TRBJ1-2, with 7 bases matching TRBD1. CDR3 length: 13 amino acids. The J segment lost 8 bases and the V segment lost 6 bases, leaving 9 bases of the junction unmatched. In germline, CDR1 is MNHEY, CDR2 SMNVEV (reference sequence). The CDR3 sequence: CASSPVGGGGYTF. CDR3 coding DNA: TGTGCCAGCAGCCCCGTAGGAGGGGGCGGCTACACCTTC.

The chain links TRBV5-1 to TRBJ2-5; 7 bases fit TRBD1. The CDR3 sequence is 14 residues long. CDR1 SGHRS and CDR2 YFSETQ come from the germline V gene. The J segment lost 11 bases and the V segment lost 3 bases, leaving 13 bases of the junction unmatched. The CDR3 bases are TGCGCCAGCAGCTCCGAGGGGGCCCCTAGGGAGCAGTACTTC. Translated, it gives CASSSEGAPREQYF.

The CDR3 region has the DNA TGTGCCATAGCAGCTTACTTTCCGGGATCCTACAATGAGCAGTTCTTC. Amino acid sequence: CAIAAYFPGSYNEQFF. The chain uses TRBV7-6 and TRBJ2-1; a weak D match, TRBD2 (5 bases). Trimming removed 10 bases at V and 1 base at J, with 20 bases between. This CDR3 is 16 amino acids long. Per germline, CDR1 SGHVS and CDR2 FNYEAQ.

V is TRBV5-5 and J is TRBJ2-5, with 12 bases lining up with TRBD1. V was clipped by 5 bases and J by 6 bases; unmatched bases: 8. CDR3 size: 15 residues. Germline V gene data show CDR1 as SGHKS and CDR2 as YYEKEE (reference sequence). This chain's CDR3 is CASRGGTGGGQTQYF. For the CDR3, the DNA is TGTGCCAGCAGGGGCGGGACAGGGGGCGGCCAGACCCAGTACTTC.

The chain is built from TRBV5-8 and TRBJ1-2; 9 bases match TRBD1. The germline CDR1 and CDR2 sequences are SGHTS and YDEGEE. The length of the CDR3 is 14 residues. The junction had 5 bases not matched to a gene; V was cut back by 4 bases and J by 4 bases. Here the CDR3 DNA reads TGTGCCAGCAGCCAATGGGACAGGGCCTATGGCTACACCTTC. Translation: CASSQWDRAYGYTF.

This clone was counted between two and nine times. The chain combines TRBV7-6 with TRBJ1-2; 7 nucleotides agree with TRBD1. The V gene's germline CDR1 is SGHVS and CDR2 FNYEAQ. The CDR3 has 13 residues. V shed 5 bases and J 12 bases; nucleotides not matched to a gene: 12. The CDR3 here is CASSPTEGGGHTF. CDR3 DNA sequence: TGTGCCAGCAGCCCCACAGAAGGGGGCGGCCACACCTTC. Full variable domain (outside the CDR3, taken from reference TRBV7-6 and TRBJ1-2): GAGVSQSPRYKVTKRGQDVALRCDPISGHVSLYWYRQALGQGPEFLTYFNYEAQQDKSGLPNDRFSAERPEGSISTLTIQRTEQRDSAMYRCASSPTEGGGHTFGSGTRLTVV.

The CDR3 loop reads CAWSVLLLREPYNEQFF. Written as DNA, the CDR3 is TGTGCCTGGAGTGTTCTGTTACTGCGAGAACCCTACAATGAGCAGTTCTTC. The chain joins TRBV30 to TRBJ2-1; no reliable D call. The CDR3 runs 17 residues. Germline CDR1 GTSNPN, CDR2 SVGIG (reference sequence). Trimming pared 0 bases from V and 2 bases from J, leaving 17 bases between. Variable domain in full (rest from reference TRBV30 and TRBJ2-1): SQTIHQWPATLVQPVGSPLSLECTVEGTSNPNLYWYRQAAGRGLQLLFYSVGIGQISSEVPQNLSASRPQDRQFILSSKKLLLSDSGFYLCAWSVLLLREPYNEQFFGPGTRLTVL.

Only a few counts were recorded for this clone. The V gene is TRBV6-4, the J gene TRBJ2-1, with no clear D. This CDR3 has 15 residues. CDR1 and CDR2 from the germline V gene are MRHNA and SNTAGT. V lost 2 bases and J lost 4, with 12 bases in between. The CDR3 coding sequence is TGTGCCAGCAGTGACCCATTGAAGAGTTACAATGAGCAGTTCTTC. This sequence encodes CASSDPLKSYNEQFF.

The rearrangement joins TRBV2 to TRBJ2-2; perhaps TRBD1 as D (5 bases). Per the germline V gene, CDR1 is SNHLY and CDR2 is FYNNEI. V dropped 6 bases and J dropped 0 bases, with 20 bases sitting between them. This CDR3 region has 18 residues. The CDR3 protein is CASSLDNRTTTNTGELFF. In DNA, the CDR3 is TGTGCCAGCAGCCTCGACAACAGGACCACGACGAACACCGGGGAGCTGTTTTTT.

The rearrangement joins TRBV12-1 to TRBJ2-1; the table names TRBD2, a call not compared with the DNA. TRBV12-1 is a pseudogene. The CDR3 runs 18 residues. The CDR3 spells CASSFSTSGGGSYNEQFF. The DNA of the CDR3 is TGTGCCAGCAGCTTTAGTACTAGCGGAGGGGGCTCCTACAATGAGCAGTTCTTC.

V is TRBV6-5 and J is TRBJ2-3; 7 nucleotides match TRBD2. Per the germline V gene, CDR1 is MNHEY and CDR2 is SVGAGI. The CDR3 sequence is 15 residues long. V lost 8 bases, J lost 0 bases, and 8 bases stayed unmatched. CDR3 coding DNA: TGTGCCAGCGGCGGGACTATGTCTAGCACAGATACGCAGTATTTT. This sequence encodes CASGGTMSSTDTQYF.